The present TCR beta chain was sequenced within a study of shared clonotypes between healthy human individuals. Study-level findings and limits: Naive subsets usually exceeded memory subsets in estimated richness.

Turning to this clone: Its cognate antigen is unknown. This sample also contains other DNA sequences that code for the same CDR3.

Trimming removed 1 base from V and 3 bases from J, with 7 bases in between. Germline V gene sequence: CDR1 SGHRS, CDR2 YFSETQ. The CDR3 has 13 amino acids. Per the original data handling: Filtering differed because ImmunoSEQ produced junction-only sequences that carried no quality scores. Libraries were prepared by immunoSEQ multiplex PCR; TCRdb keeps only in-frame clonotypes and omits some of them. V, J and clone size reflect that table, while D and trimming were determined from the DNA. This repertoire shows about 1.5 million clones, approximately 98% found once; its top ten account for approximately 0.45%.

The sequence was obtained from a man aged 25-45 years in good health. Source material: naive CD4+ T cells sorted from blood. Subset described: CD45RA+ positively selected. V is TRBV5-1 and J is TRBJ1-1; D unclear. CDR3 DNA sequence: TGCGCCAGCAGCTTGTCCGGGGACACTGAAGCTTTCTTT. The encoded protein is CASSLSGDTEAFF. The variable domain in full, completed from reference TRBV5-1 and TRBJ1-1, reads KAGVTQTPRYLIKTRGQQVTLSCSPISGHRSVSWYQQTPGQGLQFLFEYFSETQRNKGNFPGRFSGRQFSNSRSEMNVSTLELGDSALYLCASSLSGDTEAFFGQGTRLTVV.